Listed here are 10 T cell receptor beta chains from one sample, sequenced in a study of human versus mouse CDR3 diversity and MHC coevolution. Assay used: immunoSEQ multiplex PCR; TCRdb lists only in-frame clones, some missing. The sample holds 50,000 to 70,000 clones; around 94% are singletons and the top ten take 15% to 20%. Sequencing was carried out using naive CD4+ T cells from blood. This sample's subset: CD45RO-negative CD62L-positive naive CD4 T cells. The receptors come from a person in their sixties in good health.

The chain uses TRBV6-5 and TRBJ2-3, with 9 bases matching TRBD1. CDR1 is MNHEY, CDR2 SVGAGI, per germline. The CDR3 sequence is 16 residues long. V trimming: 4 bases; J trimming: 5 bases; junction bases outside the gene matches: 10. CDR3 DNA sequence: TGTGCCAGCAGTTCCCCCGGGACAGGGAGGATAGATACGCAGTATTTT. Translated: CASSSPGTGRIDTQYF.

The V call is TRBV19, the J call TRBJ1-1; D possibly corresponds to TRBD1 (5 bases). The CDR3 spans 16 residues. Germline V gene sequence: CDR1 LNHDA, CDR2 SQIVND (reference sequence). V lost 3 bases and J lost 0, with 14 bases in between. The CDR3 nucleotides read TGTGCCAGTAGTATCGGTTCGGGAGGGGTGAACACTGAAGCTTTCTTT. Translation: CASSIGSGGVNTEAFF. Full variable domain (remainder filled in from reference TRBV19 and TRBJ1-1): DGGITQSPKYLFRKEGQNVTLSCEQNLNHDAMYWYRQDPGQGLRLIYYSQIVNDFQKGDIAEGYSVSREKKESFPLTVTSAQKNPTAFYLCASSIGSGGVNTEAFFGQGTRLTVV.

The gene calls are TRBV2 and TRBJ2-5, with D perhaps matching TRBD1 (6 bases). The CDR3 extends over 15 amino acids. With 6 bases removed from V and 3 bases from J, the gap between germline ends came to 17 bases. Germline CDR1 is SNHLY and CDR2 is FYNNEI. The DNA for the CDR3 is TGTGCCAGCAGCCTAATTACAGGGTTTAAAGAGACCCAGTACTTC. Translating gives CASSLITGFKETQYF.

The CDR3 DNA is TGTGCCTTCGGACTAGCGGTAGACGGGGAGCTGTTTTTT. Translation gives CAFGLAVDGELFF. The chain uses TRBV30 and TRBJ2-2; 10 bases are a match to TRBD2. The CDR3 loop spans 13 amino acids. V trimming: 7 bases; J trimming: 7 bases; junction bases outside the gene matches: 6. Germline CDR1 and CDR2: GTSNPN and SVGIG (reference sequence).

J is TRBJ2-1 and V is TRBV29-1; TRBD2 agrees at 10 bases. CDR1 and CDR2 from the germline V gene are SQVTM and ANQGSEA. Germline trimming cut 1 base from V and 7 bases from J; bases unmatched to any gene: 7. This CDR3 has 15 residues. CDR3 protein: CSVEVKAGGPNEQFF. CDR3 nucleotide sequence: TGCAGCGTTGAAGTAAAAGCGGGAGGGCCTAATGAGCAGTTCTTC.

This clone was counted between two and nine times. J is TRBJ1-4 and V is TRBV7-9; D unresolved. Trimming removed 7 bases from V and 5 bases from J, with 11 bases in between. Looked up from germline, CDR1 is SEHNR and CDR2 is FQNEAQ (reference sequence). The CDR3 loop spans 13 amino acids. CDR3 sequence reads: CASNGRLNEKLFF. The DNA for the CDR3 is TGTGCCAGCAACGGGCGACTAAATGAAAAACTGTTTTTT.

The CDR3 DNA reads TGTGCCAGCAGTTCCACGACAGGGGTCACCGGGGAGCTGTTTTTT. This encodes CASSSTTGVTGELFF. The J gene is TRBJ2-2, the V gene TRBV27, with 8 positions matching TRBD1. The germline V gene encodes CDR1 MNHEY and CDR2 SMNVEV (reference sequence). With 4 bases clipped from V and 4 bases from J, the junction kept 5 bases outside the gene matches. The CDR3 sequence is 15 residues long.

V and J are TRBV11-3 and TRBJ2-5; weak D call: TRBD2 (5 bases). The CDR3 runs 15 residues. Germline V lookup: CDR1 SGHNT, CDR2 YENEEA. Trimming stripped 4 bases from V and 1 base from J, with 13 bases between. CDR3: CASSYVGGGQETQYF. The DNA for the CDR3 is TGTGCCAGCAGCTATGTGGGCGGAGGCCAAGAGACCCAGTACTTC.

The chain links TRBV19 to TRBJ1-2; possible D gene TRBD1, 5 bases. This CDR3 comprises 15 residues. Germline V CDR1 and CDR2: LNHDA, SQIVND (reference sequence). Trimming left V 1 base short and J 4 bases short, with 13 bases between. The CDR3 DNA follows: TGTGCCAGTAGTATAGGTCGGGACTCCTTCTATGGCTACACCTTC. Protein: CASSIGRDSFYGYTF.

The genes are TRBV19 and TRBJ2-5; 9 bases align to TRBD1. Germline CDR1 is LNHDA and CDR2 is SQIVND (reference sequence). This CDR3 is built from 17 residues. Trimming took 5 bases from V and 5 from J; bases not matched to a gene: 15. The chain's CDR3 is CASSSGQGPEVGETQYF. CDR3 coding DNA: TGTGCCAGTAGTTCGGGACAGGGACCAGAGGTAGGGGAGACCCAGTACTTC.